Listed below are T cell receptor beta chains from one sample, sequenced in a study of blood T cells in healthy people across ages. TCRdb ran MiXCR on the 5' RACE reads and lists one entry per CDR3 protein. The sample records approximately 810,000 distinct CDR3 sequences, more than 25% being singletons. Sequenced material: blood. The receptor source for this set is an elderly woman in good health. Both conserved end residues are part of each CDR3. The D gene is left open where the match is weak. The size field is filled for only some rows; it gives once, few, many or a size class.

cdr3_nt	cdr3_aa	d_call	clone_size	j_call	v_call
TGTGCCAGCAGCCCACGGACAGGGGGCTACAATGAGCAGTTCTTC	CASSPRTGGYNEQFF	TRBD1	many	TRBJ2-1	TRBV7-2
TGTGCCAGCAGTTACTCGTCCAAGGACTTCTCAAATCAGCCCCAGCATTTT	CASSYSSKDFSNQPQHF	NA	few	TRBJ1-5	TRBV6-6
TGCGCCAGCAGCCAAGAGTGGGGTCGGGGGGACCCTCACAATGAGCAGTTCTTC	CASSQEWGRGDPHNEQFF	TRBD2	many	TRBJ2-1	TRBV4-3
TGCAGTGCTAGAGATCGGGGGCGGGGTGGCTACGAGCAGTACTTC	CSARDRGRGGYEQYF	NA	NA	TRBJ2-7	TRBV20-1
TGCAGTGCTAGAGGGGTGAATGAGCAGTACTTC	CSARGVNEQYF	NA	NA	TRBJ2-4	TRBV20-1
TGTGCCAGCAGCTTGGGGGGCGGACAGTTCTACAATGAGCAGTTCTTC	CASSLGGGQFYNEQFF	NA	NA	TRBJ2-1	TRBV5-4
TGCAGTGCTAGTGGCCAGGGGGATTACGAGCAGTACTTC	CSASGQGDYEQYF	TRBD1	many	TRBJ2-7	TRBV20-1
TGTGCCAGCAGCTTAGCGTTGAGGGCAGGTGGGGAGACCCAGTACTTC	CASSLALRAGGETQYF	NA	many	TRBJ2-5	TRBV7-2
TGTGCCAGCAGCCCCGGGACTACAACTCAAGAGACCCAGTACTTC	CASSPGTTTQETQYF	TRBD2	many	TRBJ2-5	TRBV7-9
TGCAGTGCTCAGGACAGGGTACAGGAAAAACTGTTTTTT	CSAQDRVQEKLFF	TRBD1	many	TRBJ1-4	TRBV20-1
TGCAGTGAAGACGCCGGACTAGCGGGGACAGATACGCAGTATTTT	CSEDAGLAGTDTQYF	TRBD2	many	TRBJ2-3	TRBV20-1
TGTGCCAGCAGTTTCGCAGGGGAAGGTGGCTACACCTTC	CASSFAGEGGYTF	NA	many	TRBJ1-2	TRBV12-3/TRBV12-4
TGTGCCAGCAGTGCCCGGGACAGGGGAGGTAGTGGCTACACCTTC	CASSARDRGGSGYTF	TRBD1	NA	TRBJ1-2	TRBV12-3/TRBV12-4
TGTGCCAGCAGCTTCAGTCGGACAGGCGGAGAGACCCAGTACTTC	CASSFSRTGGETQYF	TRBD1	many	TRBJ2-5	TRBV7-7
TGTGCCAGCAGCTTAACGAGACGGGGAAACCAAGAGACCCAGTACTTC	CASSLTRRGNQETQYF	NA	many	TRBJ2-5	TRBV5-5
TGTGCCAGCAGCTTACCCAACCTCGCCTCACCCCTCCACTTT	CASSLPNLASPLHF	NA	NA	TRBJ1-6	TRBV11-2
TGCAGTGCTAGAAGGCTAGCGGTAACCTACGAGCAGTACTTC	CSARRLAVTYEQYF	TRBD2	NA	TRBJ2-7	TRBV20-1
TGCAGTGCTGCCCTACTAGCGGGGGGAAGGAATGAGCAGTTCTTC	CSAALLAGGRNEQFF	TRBD2	many	TRBJ2-1	TRBV20-1
TGTGCCAGCAGCCATTTGACGCAGAGCACCGGGGAGCTGTTTTTT	CASSHLTQSTGELFF	NA	NA	TRBJ2-2	TRBV3-1
TGTGCCAGCAGCTTACGGAATTTCCACACCTTC	CASSLRNFHTF	NA	many	TRBJ1-2	TRBV5-8
TGTGCCAGCAGTCACCTCACTAGCGGGGGGGCGGTCGAGCAGTACTTC	CASSHLTSGGAVEQYF	TRBD2	many	TRBJ2-7	TRBV2
TGTGCCAGCAGTTACGACGGGTTCTGGAATCAGCCCCAGCATTTT	CASSYDGFWNQPQHF	NA	many	TRBJ1-5	TRBV6-2/TRBV6-3